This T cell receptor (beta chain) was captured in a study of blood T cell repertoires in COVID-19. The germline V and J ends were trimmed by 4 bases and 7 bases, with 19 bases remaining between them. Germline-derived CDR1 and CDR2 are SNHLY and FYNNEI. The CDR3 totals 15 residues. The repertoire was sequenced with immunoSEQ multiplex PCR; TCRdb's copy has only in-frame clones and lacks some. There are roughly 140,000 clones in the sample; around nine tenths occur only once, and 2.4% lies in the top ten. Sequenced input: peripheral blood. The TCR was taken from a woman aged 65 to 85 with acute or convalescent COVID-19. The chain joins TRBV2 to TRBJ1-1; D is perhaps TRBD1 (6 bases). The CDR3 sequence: CASSAGLQGHIEAFF. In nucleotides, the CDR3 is TGTGCCAGCAGTGCAGGACTCCAGGGGCATATTGAAGCTTTCTTT.